One T cell receptor beta chain is described in this entry. Its matching antigen is unknown. The record originates from a study of post-analysis software for immune sequencing data. Study details: Patients with relapsing-remitting, secondary progressive and progressive-relapsing multiple sclerosis courses were all represented.

V lost 5 bases to trimming and J lost 0 bases; unmatched junction nucleotides: 5. This CDR3 region has 16 residues. Unique molecular identifiers featured in each of the TCR beta cDNA libraries. TCRdb processed the PCR reads anew with MiXCR; each CDR3 protein has one entry. The sample includes some 450,000 distinct CDR3 sequences, nearly 45% of them seen just once. General study points: Strong co-clustering by F measure was seen for same-batch samples. Patients had higher frequencies than controls of about five TRBV segments, including TRBV5-6, TRBV5-1 and TRBV20-1. Diversity measured as normalized Chao1 was significantly lower in multiple sclerosis patients than in controls.

This TCR came from a girl aged 5 to 17 with multiple sclerosis. The sequencing input was blood. V gene TRBV12-3 or TRBV12-4 combines with J gene TRBJ2-5; TRBD2 matches 11 bases. This CDR3 is CASSAGLAVNQETQYF. CDR3 DNA sequence: TGTGCCAGCAGTGCGGGACTAGCGGTAAACCAAGAGACCCAGTACTTC.